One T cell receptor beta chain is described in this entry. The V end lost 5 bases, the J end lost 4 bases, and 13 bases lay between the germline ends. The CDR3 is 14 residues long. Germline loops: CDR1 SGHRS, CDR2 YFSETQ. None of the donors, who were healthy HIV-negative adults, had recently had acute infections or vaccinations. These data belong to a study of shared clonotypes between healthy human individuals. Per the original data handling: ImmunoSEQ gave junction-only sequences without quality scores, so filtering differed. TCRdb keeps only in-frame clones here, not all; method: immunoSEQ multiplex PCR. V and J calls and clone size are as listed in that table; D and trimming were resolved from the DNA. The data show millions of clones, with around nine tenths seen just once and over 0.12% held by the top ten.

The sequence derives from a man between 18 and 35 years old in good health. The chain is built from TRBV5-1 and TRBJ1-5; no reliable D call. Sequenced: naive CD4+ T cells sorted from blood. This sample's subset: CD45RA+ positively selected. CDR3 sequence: CASSPDAGNQPQHF. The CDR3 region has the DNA TGCGCCAGCAGTCCCGACGCCGGGAATCAGCCCCAGCATTTT.